Each of the 6 T cell receptor beta chains below was sequenced from the same sample in a study of blood T cell repertoires in COVID-19. Libraries were prepared by immunoSEQ multiplex PCR; TCRdb keeps only in-frame clonotypes and omits some of them. The sample consists of 65,000 to 90,000 clones, approximately 80% of them appearing once. Material for sequencing was peripheral blood. Source of these receptors: a woman in her sixties with acute or convalescent COVID-19.

The chain couples TRBV19 to TRBJ1-6, with D possibly TRBD1 on 5 matching bases. The germline V and J ends were trimmed by 10 bases and 10 bases, with 17 bases remaining between them. Looked up from germline, CDR1 is LNHDA and CDR2 is SQIVND (reference sequence). The CDR3 sequence is 13 residues long. In nucleotides, the CDR3 is TGTGCCACTAGGGAGGGGCCTTACTCACCCCTCCACTTT. It is translated as CATREGPYSPLHF. The full variable domain, with the rest looked up from reference TRBV19 and TRBJ1-6, is DGGITQSPKYLFRKEGQNVTLSCEQNLNHDAMYWYRQDPGQGLRLIYYSQIVNDFQKGDIAEGYSVSREKKESFPLTVTSAQKNPTAFYLCATREGPYSPLHFGNGTRLTVT.

The V gene is TRBV11-2, the J gene TRBJ2-7, with TRBD1 identical over 9 bases. The CDR3 sequence is 15 residues long. Trimming took 5 bases from V and 4 from J; bases not matched to a gene: 9. Germline CDR1 SGHAT, CDR2 FQNNGV. The DNA of the CDR3 is TGTGCCAGCAGCACCTCGACAGGGGGAGGTTACGAGCAGTACTTC. Translating gives CASSTSTGGGYEQYF.

The chain carries TRBV2 and TRBJ1-1; 11 positions agree with TRBD1. Germline trimming cut 7 bases from V and 11 bases from J; bases unmatched to any gene: 9. The CDR3 spans 13 residues. Germline V gene lookup returns CDR1 SNHLY and CDR2 FYNNEI. This chain's CDR3 is CASNKDRGRWAFF. CDR3 DNA: TGTGCCAGCAATAAGGACAGGGGGCGGTGGGCTTTCTTT.

This clone was counted a single time. The V and J genes are TRBV6-5 and TRBJ2-1; 7 bases are a match to TRBD2. Losses at the gene ends were 6 bases for V and 1 base for J; bases not matched to a gene: 6. Germline assignment: CDR1 MNHEY and CDR2 SVGAGI. The CDR3 is 15 amino acids. CDR3 DNA sequence: TGTGCCAGCAGAAGACTAGCTTATTCCTACAATGAGCAGTTCTTC. Its protein product is CASRRLAYSYNEQFF.

This clone has a single count. CDR3 residues: CASSLAGTGPSGELFF. CDR3 in DNA: TGCGCCAGCAGCTTGGCTGGGACAGGTCCTTCCGGGGAGCTGTTTTTT. This rearrangement joins TRBV5-1 to TRBJ2-2, with 8 bases identical to TRBD1. V dropped 0 bases and J dropped 6; count of bases not matched to a gene: 7. The CDR3 has 16 amino acids. Germline CDR1 reads SGHRS; CDR2 reads YFSETQ.

The chain joins TRBV18 to TRBJ2-1, with 12 nucleotides matching TRBD2. The CDR3 runs to 17 residues. Trimming took 0 bases from V and 5 from J; bases not matched to a gene: 5. In germline, CDR1 is KGHSH, CDR2 LQKENI. The CDR3 region is CASSPPIRLAGDNEQFF. The DNA for the CDR3 is TGTGCCAGCTCACCACCGATTAGACTAGCGGGAGACAATGAGCAGTTCTTC.